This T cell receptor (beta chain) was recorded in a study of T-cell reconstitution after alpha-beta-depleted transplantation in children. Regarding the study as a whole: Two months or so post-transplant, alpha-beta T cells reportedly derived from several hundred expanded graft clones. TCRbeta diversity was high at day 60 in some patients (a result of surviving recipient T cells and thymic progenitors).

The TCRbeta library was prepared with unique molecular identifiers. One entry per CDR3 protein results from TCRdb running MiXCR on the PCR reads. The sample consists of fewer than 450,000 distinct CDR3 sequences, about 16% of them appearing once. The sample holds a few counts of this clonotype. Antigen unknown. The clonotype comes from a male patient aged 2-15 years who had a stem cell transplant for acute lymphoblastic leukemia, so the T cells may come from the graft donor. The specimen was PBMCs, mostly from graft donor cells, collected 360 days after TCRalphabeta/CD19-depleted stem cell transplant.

The CDR3 DNA sequence: TGCGCCAGCAGCCAAGATGGAGCAGCTAGCTCCTACAATGAGCAGTTCTTC. Protein sequence: CASSQDGAASSYNEQFF. V is TRBV4-1 and J is TRBJ2-1, with unresolved D. In germline, CDR1 is MGHRA, CDR2 YSYEKL. The CDR3 runs 17 residues. Trimming pared 0 bases from V and 0 bases from J, leaving 12 bases between.